One sample yielded the 6 T cell receptor beta chains listed below, sequenced in a study of CD8 T cells in ankylosing spondylitis. One entry per CDR3 protein results from TCRdb running MiXCR on the 5' RACE reads. This repertoire shows more than 150,000 distinct CDR3 sequences, around a sixth found once; its top ten account for more than 3.5%. Material for sequencing was blood, either unsorted or a sorted T cell fraction (not recorded which). The receptor set was obtained from a male donor aged 10 to 30 with ankylosing spondylitis or in good health (not recorded which).

This clonotype was counted at least ten times. The chain couples TRBV12-3 or TRBV12-4 to TRBJ2-5; 10 nucleotides line up with TRBD2. With 4 bases clipped from V and 4 bases from J, the junction kept 9 bases outside the gene matches. The CDR3 has 16 residues. In DNA form, the CDR3 reads TGTGCCAGCAGTTCTCTTCTAGCGGGAGAGGTAGAGACCCAGTACTTC. Translating it yields CASSSLLAGEVETQYF.

The chain carries TRBV15 and TRBJ2-3; 14 bases align to TRBD2. This CDR3 contains 19 residues. Germline trimming cut 3 bases from V and 1 base from J; bases unmatched to any gene: 9. Germline lookup yields CDR1 LNHNV and CDR2 YYDKDF (reference sequence). The CDR3 loop reads CATSSWGTSGSTGTDTQYF. CDR3 bases: TGTGCCACCAGCAGCTGGGGGACTAGCGGGAGTACGGGCACAGATACGCAGTATTTT.

V is TRBV29-1 and J is TRBJ2-1, with 13 bases that match TRBD2. Trimming took 8 bases from V and 7 from J; bases not matched to a gene: 14. This CDR3 contains 16 residues. CDR1 and CDR2 from the germline V gene are SQVTM and ANQGSEA. CDR3: CSSHVLAGGPVNEQFF. The DNA of the CDR3 is TGCAGCTCCCACGTACTAGCGGGAGGGCCTGTGAATGAGCAGTTCTTC.

J is TRBJ2-7 and V is TRBV20-1; 9 bases are a match to TRBD2. The V gene end was trimmed by 0 bases and the J gene end by 6 bases; junction bases not matched to a gene: 6. Germline V gene data show CDR1 as DFQATT and CDR2 as SNEGSKA (reference sequence). The CDR3 spans 14 residues. CDR3 residues: CSARDGGRVGEQYF. In nucleotides, the CDR3 is TGCAGTGCTAGAGATGGCGGGAGGGTTGGCGAGCAGTACTTC.

Only one count was recorded for this clonotype. In DNA form, the CDR3 reads TGTGCCAGCAGTTTCTCCGGGACAGAGTACGAGCAGTACTTC. Its translation is CASSFSGTEYEQYF. V gene TRBV6-5 combines with J gene TRBJ2-7, with 7 bases identical to TRBD1. Germline CDR1 reads MNHEY; CDR2 reads SVGAGI. This CDR3 is built from 14 residues. Losses at the gene ends were 4 bases for V and 4 bases for J; bases not matched to a gene: 7.

This clonotype was counted many times. This chain links TRBV28 with TRBJ1-5, with D possibly being TRBD1 (6 bases). Trimming stripped 6 bases from V and 4 bases from J, with 16 bases between. CDR1 is MDHEN, CDR2 SYDVKM, per germline. This CDR3 is built from 15 residues. The CDR3 DNA reads as TGTGCCAGCAGGCCCCCACAGGGAGTTAATCAGCCCCAGCATTTT. Its translation: CASRPPQGVNQPQHF. The full variable domain, its missing parts supplied by reference TRBV28 and TRBJ1-5, is DVKVTQSSRYLVKRTGEKVFLECVQDMDHENMFWYRQDPGLGLRLIYFSYDVKMKEKGDIPEGYSVSREKKERFSLILESASTNQTSMYLCASRPPQGVNQPQHFGDGTRLSIL.